These T cell receptor beta chains were read from a single sample in a study of cytomegalovirus exposure and HLA in healthy donors. Assay used: immunoSEQ multiplex PCR; TCRdb lists only in-frame clones, some missing. The data hold 100,000 or so clones, with 75% to 90% observed a single time. Sequencing input: PBMCs. These receptors came from a man aged 25 to 45 in good health and CMV-seronegative. The CDR3 runs from the conserved cysteine through the conserved F or W. D genes are given only for firm matches. Only some rows state a clone size, as once, few, many or a class for expanded clones.

NA,TRBV7-2,TRBJ1-5,NA,CASSLTVTVSNQPQHF
TRBD2,TRBV29-1,TRBJ2-7,once,CSVLGTSGGDSSYEQYF
NA,TRBV2,TRBJ1-5,NA,CASSGNSNSNQPQHF
TRBD1,TRBV4-1,TRBJ2-3,NA,CASSPRDRARTDTQYF
TRBD2,TRBV28,TRBJ2-3,NA,CASSLSVSLAGSTDTQYF
NA,TRBV30,TRBJ2-1,NA,CAWSVTLYNEQFF
TRBD1,TRBV27,TRBJ2-7,NA,CASQGYRGANYEQYF
NA,TRBV7-3,TRBJ2-5,NA,CASSSGVETQYF
TRBD2,TRBV7-6,TRBJ2-3,NA,CASSLERGSHVDTQYF
NA,TRBV21-1,TRBJ2-1,NA,CASSNRDRDHNEQFF
NA,TRBV18,TRBJ1-4,NA,CASSPISGVREKLFF
NA,TRBV4-2,TRBJ1-2,NA,CASSRTIVWGGNYGYTF
TRBD2,TRBV7-3,TRBJ2-1,once,CASSPGRRGYNEQFF
NA,TRBV6-5,TRBJ2-7,once,CASSYSRSYEQYF
NA,TRBV4-3,TRBJ2-7,NA,CASSPRSEGGSYEQYF
NA,TRBV2,TRBJ2-5,NA,CAVWRQGFQTQYF
TRBD1,TRBV18,TRBJ1-5,NA,CASSPQGDQPQHF
NA,TRBV29-1,TRBJ1-5,NA,CSVDGRGSPQHF
NA,TRBV6-1,TRBJ1-1,NA,CASSALGNLKAFF
NA,TRBV2,TRBJ2-5,NA,CASSENRAQETQYF
NA,TRBV7-9,TRBJ2-1,NA,CASSLEGGSQNPTGNEQFF
NA,TRBV7-9,TRBJ2-1,NA,CASSRDFNEQFF